This T cell receptor beta chain was captured by sequencing in a study of molecular identifiers for immune sequencing clone quantification. Study-level information: The replicates split RNA from about 19,000 or 110,000 naive CD8 cells five ways and sequenced four.

TCRdb redid the calling of the PCR reads with MiXCR, one entry per CDR3 protein. The sample holds 97,000 or so distinct CDR3 sequences; more than 20% are singletons and the top ten take 0.85% to 0.95%. Points from the study as a whole: Underestimated sizes of highly expanded clones could result from identical TCR molecules that share a barcode. Clones that had above 20 RNA copies took up over 98% of effector molecules but under 1% in naive cells.

Germline-derived CDR1 and CDR2 are SGDLS and YYNGEE. This CDR3 is built from 15 residues. The ends lost 0 bases at V and 3 bases at J; junction bases unmatched: 3. This clonotype was counted many times. Its matching antigen is unknown. The genes are TRBV9 and TRBJ2-3; TRBD1 matches 8 bases. The specimen sequenced was naive CD8+ T cells from blood, with Jurkat cell RNA spiked in. Subset here: FACS-sorted CD8+CD4-CCR7+CD45RA+ naive T cells. This TCR was recovered from a human donor in good health. Some libraries in this study had Jurkat cell RNA spiked in. The CDR3 DNA sequence: TGTGCCAGCAGCGTAGATGGGACAGGAACAGATACGCAGTATTTT. It codes for CASSVDGTGTDTQYF. Combining the CDR3 with reference TRBV9 and TRBJ2-3 gives the whole variable domain DSGVTQTPKHLITATGQRVTLRCSPRSGDLSVYWYQQSLDQGLQFLIQYYNGEERAKGNILERFSAQQFPDLHSELNLSSLELGDSALYFCASSVDGTGTDTQYFGPGTRLTVL.